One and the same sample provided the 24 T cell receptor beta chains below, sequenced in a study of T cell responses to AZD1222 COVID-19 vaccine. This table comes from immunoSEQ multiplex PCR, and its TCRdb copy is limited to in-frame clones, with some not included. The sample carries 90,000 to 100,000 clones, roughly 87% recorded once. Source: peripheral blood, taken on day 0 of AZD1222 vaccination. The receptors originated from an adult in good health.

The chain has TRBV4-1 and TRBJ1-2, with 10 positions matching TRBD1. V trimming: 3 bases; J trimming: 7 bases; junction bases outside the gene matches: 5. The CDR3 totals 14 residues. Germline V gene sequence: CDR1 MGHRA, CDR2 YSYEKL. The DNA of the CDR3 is TGCGCCAGCAGCCACCTCGGGACAGGGGTTGGCTACACCTTC. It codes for CASSHLGTGVGYTF.

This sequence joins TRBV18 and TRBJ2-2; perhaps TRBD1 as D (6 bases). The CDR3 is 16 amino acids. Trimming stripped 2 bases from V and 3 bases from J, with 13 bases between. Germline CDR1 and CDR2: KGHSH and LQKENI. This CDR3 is CASSPDSRGYTGELFF. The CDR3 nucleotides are TGTGCCAGCTCACCAGATTCGAGGGGGTACACCGGGGAGCTGTTTTTT. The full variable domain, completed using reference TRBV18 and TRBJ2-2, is NAGVMQNPRHLVRRRGQEARLRCSPMKGHSHVYWYRQLPEEGLKFMVYLQKENIIDESGMPKERFSAEFPKEGPSILRIQQVVRGDSAAYFCASSPDSRGYTGELFFGEGSRLTVL.

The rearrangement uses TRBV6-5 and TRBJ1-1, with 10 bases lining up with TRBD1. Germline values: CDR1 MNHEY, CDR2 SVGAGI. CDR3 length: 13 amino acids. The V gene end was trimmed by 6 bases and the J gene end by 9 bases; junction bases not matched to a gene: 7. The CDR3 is CASSYLDRGQAFF. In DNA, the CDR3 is TGTGCCAGCAGCTACCTAGACAGGGGGCAAGCTTTCTTT.

CDR3 coding DNA: TGTGCCAGCAGCTTAGAAGGATGGGCGGAGAGCTCCTACGAGCAGTACTTC. Translated, it gives CASSLEGWAESSYEQYF. The gene calls are TRBV7-9 and TRBJ2-7; no clear D gene. Germline values: CDR1 SEHNR, CDR2 FQNEAQ (reference sequence). V gave up 1 base and J gave up 0 bases, with 16 bases separating them. The CDR3 covers 17 residues.

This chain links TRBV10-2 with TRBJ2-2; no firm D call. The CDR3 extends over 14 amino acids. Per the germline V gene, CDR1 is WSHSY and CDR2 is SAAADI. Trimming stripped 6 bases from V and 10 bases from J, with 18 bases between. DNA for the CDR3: TGCGCCAGCAGCTATAACCGGGCCCCCGAGGAGCTGTTTTTT. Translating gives CASSYNRAPEELFF.

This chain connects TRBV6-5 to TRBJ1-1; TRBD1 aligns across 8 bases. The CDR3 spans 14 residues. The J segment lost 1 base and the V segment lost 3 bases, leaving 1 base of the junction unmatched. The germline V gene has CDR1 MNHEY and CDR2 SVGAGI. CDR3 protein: CASSYGTGNTEAFF. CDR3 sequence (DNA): TGTGCCAGCAGTTATGGGACAGGGAACACTGAAGCTTTCTTT.

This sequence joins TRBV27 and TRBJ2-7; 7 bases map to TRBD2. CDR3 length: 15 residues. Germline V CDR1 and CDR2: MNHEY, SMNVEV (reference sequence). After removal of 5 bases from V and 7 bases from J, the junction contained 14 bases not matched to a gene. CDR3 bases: TGTGCCAGCAGTCCCCCCTCCATCGGTAGCGGGGAGCAGTACGTC. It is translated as CASSPPSIGSGEQYV.

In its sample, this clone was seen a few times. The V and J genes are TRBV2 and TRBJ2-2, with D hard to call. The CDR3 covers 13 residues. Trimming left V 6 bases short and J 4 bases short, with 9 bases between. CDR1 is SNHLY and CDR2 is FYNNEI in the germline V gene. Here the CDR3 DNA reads TGTGCCAGCAGGACTCGGTTCACCGGGGAGCTGTTTTTT. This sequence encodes CASRTRFTGELFF.

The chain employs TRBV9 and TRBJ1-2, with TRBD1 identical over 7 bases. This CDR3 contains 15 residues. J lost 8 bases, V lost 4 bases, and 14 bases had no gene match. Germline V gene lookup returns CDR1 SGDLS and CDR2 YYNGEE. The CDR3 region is CASSPRNGQESGYTF. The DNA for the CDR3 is TGTGCCAGCAGCCCCCGAAACGGACAGGAAAGCGGCTACACCTTC. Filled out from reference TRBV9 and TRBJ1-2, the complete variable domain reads DSGVTQTPKHLITATGQRVTLRCSPRSGDLSVYWYQQSLDQGLQFLIQYYNGEERAKGNILERFSAQQFPDLHSELNLSSLELGDSALYFCASSPRNGQESGYTFGSGTRLTVV.

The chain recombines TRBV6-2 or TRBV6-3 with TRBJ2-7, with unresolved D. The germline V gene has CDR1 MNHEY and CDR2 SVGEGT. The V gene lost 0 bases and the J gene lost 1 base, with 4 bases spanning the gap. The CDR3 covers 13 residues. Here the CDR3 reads CASSYSESYEQYF. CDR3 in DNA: TGTGCCAGCAGTTACTCGGAATCCTACGAGCAGTACTTC.

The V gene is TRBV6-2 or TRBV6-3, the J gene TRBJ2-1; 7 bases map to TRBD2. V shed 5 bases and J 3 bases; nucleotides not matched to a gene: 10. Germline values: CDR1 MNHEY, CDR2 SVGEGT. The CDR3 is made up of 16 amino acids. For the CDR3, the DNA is TGTGCCAGCAGTGGGACTACCGGGCTGAACTACAATGAGCAGTTCTTC. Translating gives CASSGTTGLNYNEQFF.

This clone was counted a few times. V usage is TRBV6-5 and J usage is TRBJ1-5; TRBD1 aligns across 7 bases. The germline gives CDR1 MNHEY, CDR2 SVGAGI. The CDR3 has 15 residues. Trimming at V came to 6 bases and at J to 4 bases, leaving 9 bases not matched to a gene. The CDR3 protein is CASSLDRNGNQPQHF. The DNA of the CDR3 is TGTGCCAGCAGCCTGGACAGGAATGGGAATCAGCCCCAGCATTTT.

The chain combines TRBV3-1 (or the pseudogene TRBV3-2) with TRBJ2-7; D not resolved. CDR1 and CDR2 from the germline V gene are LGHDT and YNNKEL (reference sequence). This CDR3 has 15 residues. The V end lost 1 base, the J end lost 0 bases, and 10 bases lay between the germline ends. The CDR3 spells CASSQVAYSSYEQYF. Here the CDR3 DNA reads TGTGCCAGCAGCCAAGTCGCTTATAGCTCCTACGAGCAGTACTTC.

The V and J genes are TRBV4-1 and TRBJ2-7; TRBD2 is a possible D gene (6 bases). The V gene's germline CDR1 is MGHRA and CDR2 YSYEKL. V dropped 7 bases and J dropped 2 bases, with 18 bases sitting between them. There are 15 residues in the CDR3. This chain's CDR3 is CASTPRWEVTYEQYF. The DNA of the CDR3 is TGCGCCAGCACCCCGAGGTGGGAGGTTACCTACGAGCAGTACTTC.

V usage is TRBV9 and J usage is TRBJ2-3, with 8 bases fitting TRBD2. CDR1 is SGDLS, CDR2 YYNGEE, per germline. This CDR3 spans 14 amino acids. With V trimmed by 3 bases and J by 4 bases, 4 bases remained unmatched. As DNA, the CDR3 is TGTGCCAGCAGCGCCATCGGGGGGGCAGATACGCAGTATTTT. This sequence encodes CASSAIGGADTQYF. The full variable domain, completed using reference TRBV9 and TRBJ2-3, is DSGVTQTPKHLITATGQRVTLRCSPRSGDLSVYWYQQSLDQGLQFLIQYYNGEERAKGNILERFSAQQFPDLHSELNLSSLELGDSALYFCASSAIGGADTQYFGPGTRLTVL.

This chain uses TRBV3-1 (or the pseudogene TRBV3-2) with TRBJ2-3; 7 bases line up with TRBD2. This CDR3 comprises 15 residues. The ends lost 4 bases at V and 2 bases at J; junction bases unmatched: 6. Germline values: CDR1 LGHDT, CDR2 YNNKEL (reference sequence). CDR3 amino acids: CASSLRGEVTDTQYF. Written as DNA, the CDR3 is TGTGCCAGCAGCCTTCGGGGGGAGGTCACAGATACGCAGTATTTT.

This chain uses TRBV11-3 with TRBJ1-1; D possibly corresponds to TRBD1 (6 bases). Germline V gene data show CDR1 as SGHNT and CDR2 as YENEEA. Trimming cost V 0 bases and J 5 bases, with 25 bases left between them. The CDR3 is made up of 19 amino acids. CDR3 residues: CASSLDFPPTGLLGTEAFF. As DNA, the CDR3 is TGTGCCAGCAGCTTAGATTTTCCCCCCACAGGGTTATTGGGGACTGAAGCTTTCTTT.

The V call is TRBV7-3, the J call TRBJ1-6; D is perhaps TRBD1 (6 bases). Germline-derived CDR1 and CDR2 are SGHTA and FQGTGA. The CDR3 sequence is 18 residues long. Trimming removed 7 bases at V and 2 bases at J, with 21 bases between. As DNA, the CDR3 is TGTGCCAGCACCCAGGGGACACCCCTATTAACCTATAATTCACCCCTCCACTTT. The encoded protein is CASTQGTPLLTYNSPLHF.

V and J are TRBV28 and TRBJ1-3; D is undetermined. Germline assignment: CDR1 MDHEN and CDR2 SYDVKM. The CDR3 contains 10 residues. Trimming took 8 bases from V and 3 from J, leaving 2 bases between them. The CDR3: CASVGNTIYF. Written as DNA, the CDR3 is TGTGCCAGCGTTGGAAACACCATATATTTT.

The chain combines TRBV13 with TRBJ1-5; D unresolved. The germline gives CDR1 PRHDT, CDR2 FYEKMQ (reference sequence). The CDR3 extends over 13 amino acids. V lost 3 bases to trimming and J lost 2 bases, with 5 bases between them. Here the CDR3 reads CASSFGRNQPQHF. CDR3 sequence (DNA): TGTGCCAGCAGCTTTGGTCGCAATCAGCCCCAGCATTTT.

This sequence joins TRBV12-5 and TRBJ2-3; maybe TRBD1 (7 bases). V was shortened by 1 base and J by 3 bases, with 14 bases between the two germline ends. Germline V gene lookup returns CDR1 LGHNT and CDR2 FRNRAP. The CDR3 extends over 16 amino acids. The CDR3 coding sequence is TGTGCTAGTGGTTTGGGTATCAGGGGGGAGACAGATACGCAGTATTTT. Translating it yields CASGLGIRGETDTQYF.

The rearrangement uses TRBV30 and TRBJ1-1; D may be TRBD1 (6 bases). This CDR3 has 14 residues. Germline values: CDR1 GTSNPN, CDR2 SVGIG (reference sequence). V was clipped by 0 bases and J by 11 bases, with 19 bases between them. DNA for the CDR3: TGTGCCTGGAGTGTGGGGGCGATCCAAGGAGGGGCTTTCTTT. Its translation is CAWSVGAIQGGAFF.

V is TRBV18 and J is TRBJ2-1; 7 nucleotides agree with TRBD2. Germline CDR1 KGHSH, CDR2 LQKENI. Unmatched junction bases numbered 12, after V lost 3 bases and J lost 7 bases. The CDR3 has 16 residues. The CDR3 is CASSPSLAKVGNEQFF. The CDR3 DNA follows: TGTGCCAGCTCACCTTCACTAGCGAAGGTTGGGAATGAGCAGTTCTTC.

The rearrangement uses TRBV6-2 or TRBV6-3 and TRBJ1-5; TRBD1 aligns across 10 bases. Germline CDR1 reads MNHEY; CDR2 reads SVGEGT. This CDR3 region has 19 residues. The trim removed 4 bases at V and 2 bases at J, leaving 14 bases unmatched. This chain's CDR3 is CASSSFRGQGLVGNQPQHF. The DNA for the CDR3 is TGTGCCAGCAGTTCCTTCCGGGGACAGGGGCTAGTAGGCAATCAGCCCCAGCATTTT.